The 3 T cell receptor beta chains below were found in one sample sequenced in a study of blood T cell repertoires in COVID-19. The method was immunoSEQ multiplex PCR; TCRdb's version includes in-frame clones alone and lacks a portion of them. Of about 430,000 clones listed, 70% to 90% are singletons. The source material was PBMCs or T cells enriched from blood (not recorded which). The receptors originated from a woman between 18 and 29 years old who had been exposed to COVID-19.

The chain carries TRBV28 and TRBJ2-7; D call uncertain. The CDR3 spans 15 residues. Germline CDR1 and CDR2: MDHEN and SYDVKM. V shed 0 bases and J shed 1 base, with 10 bases lying between them. This chain's CDR3 is CASSLWAVASYEQYF. In nucleotides, the CDR3 is TGTGCCAGCAGTTTATGGGCCGTAGCATCCTACGAGCAGTACTTC.

CDR3 residues: CASSRSYTDTQYF. Here the CDR3 DNA reads TGTGCCAGCAGCCGAAGCTACACAGATACGCAGTATTTT. The chain combines TRBV7-8 with TRBJ2-3; D ambiguous. The CDR3 has 13 residues. The V and J ends lost 5 bases and 2 bases respectively, with 8 bases between them. Germline V gene data show CDR1 as SGHVS and CDR2 as FQNEAQ.

The chain couples TRBV28 to TRBJ2-1; D is uncertain. The germline V gene encodes CDR1 MDHEN and CDR2 SYDVKM. Trimming removed 2 bases at V and 4 bases at J, with 6 bases between. The CDR3 totals 13 residues. CDR3 sequence reads: CASSLIVYNEQFF. The CDR3 coding sequence is TGTGCCAGCAGTTTAATTGTATACAATGAGCAGTTCTTC. Complete variable domain (other parts from reference TRBV28 and TRBJ2-1): DVKVTQSSRYLVKRTGEKVFLECVQDMDHENMFWYRQDPGLGLRLIYFSYDVKMKEKGDIPEGYSVSREKKERFSLILESASTNQTSMYLCASSLIVYNEQFFGPGTRLTVL.